This section outlines one T cell receptor (beta chain) sequence together with its context. What it binds is not known. The record originates from a study of monozygotic twins with inflammatory bowel disease. Template switching incorporated UMIs with a 6-nucleotide sample barcode. For each CDR3 protein, TCRdb gives one entry from its re-call of the 5' RACE reads, without DNA. The sample has more than 350,000 distinct CDR3 sequences. Germline V gives CDR1 KGHSH, CDR2 LQKENI. CDR3 size: 15 residues. Phlebotomy per donor yielded a single 2.5 ml blood sample. Study-wide results and caveats: No single strong signal or clonotype associated with IBD was supported. Especially with disease activity, IBD patients shared fewer clonotypes with others than healthy twins did.

Specimen: blood. The TCR comes from a human donor with ulcerative colitis or Crohn's disease, or a healthy co-twin of an affected twin (not recorded which). The rearrangement joins TRBV18 to TRBJ1-1. CDR3 loop: CASSPLGGVSTEAFF.